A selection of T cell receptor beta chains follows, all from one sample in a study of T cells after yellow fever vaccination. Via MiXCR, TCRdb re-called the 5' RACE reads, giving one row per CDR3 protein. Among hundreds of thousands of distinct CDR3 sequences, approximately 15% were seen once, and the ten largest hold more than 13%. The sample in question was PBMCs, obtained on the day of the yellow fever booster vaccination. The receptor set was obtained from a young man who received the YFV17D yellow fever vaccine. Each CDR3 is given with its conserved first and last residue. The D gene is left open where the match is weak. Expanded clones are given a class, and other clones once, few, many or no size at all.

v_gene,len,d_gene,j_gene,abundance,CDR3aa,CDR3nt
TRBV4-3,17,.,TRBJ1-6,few,CASSQDVASSYNSPLHF,TGCGCCAGCAGCCAAGATGTTGCGAGCTCCTATAATTCACCCCTCCACTTT
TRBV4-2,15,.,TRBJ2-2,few,CASSQAWRNTGELFF,TGTGCCAGCAGCCAAGCCTGGCGGAACACCGGGGAGCTGTTTTTT
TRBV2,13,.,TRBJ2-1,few,CASRGDVGGGQFF,TGTGCCAGTCGGGGAGACGTCGGGGGAGGGCAGTTCTTC
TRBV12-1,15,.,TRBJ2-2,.,CASKTPRIRTGELFF,TGTGCCAGCAAAACCCCAAGGATACGCACCGGGGAGCTGTTTTTT
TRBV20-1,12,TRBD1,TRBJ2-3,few,CSALPGQGAQYF,TGCAGTGCCCTTCCGGGACAGGGGGCTCAGTATTTT
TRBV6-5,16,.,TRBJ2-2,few,CASSSRARGFTGELFF,TGTGCCAGCAGTTCCCGGGCCAGGGGATTTACCGGGGAGCTGTTTTTT
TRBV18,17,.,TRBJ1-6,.,CASSQLGSNAYNSPLHF,TGTGCCAGCTCACAGTTAGGCAGCAATGCCTATAATTCACCCCTCCACTTT
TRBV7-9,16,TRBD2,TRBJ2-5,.,CASSFPVGEGLETQYF,TGTGCCAGCAGCTTCCCGGTGGGGGAGGGCCTGGAGACCCAGTACTTC
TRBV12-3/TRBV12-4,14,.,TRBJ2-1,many,CASSVRDPGREQFF,TGTGCCAGCAGTGTCCGGGACCCCGGGCGGGAGCAGTTCTTC
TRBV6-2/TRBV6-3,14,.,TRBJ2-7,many,CASLRSRAPYEQYF,TGTGCCAGCTTACGATCGAGGGCCCCCTACGAGCAGTACTTC
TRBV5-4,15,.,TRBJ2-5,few,CASSPWGQDQETQYF,TGTGCCAGCAGCCCGTGGGGGCAGGACCAAGAGACCCAGTACTTC
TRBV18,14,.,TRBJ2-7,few,CASSPYDRQDEQYF,TGTGCCAGCTCACCTTACGACAGGCAGGACGAGCAGTACTTC
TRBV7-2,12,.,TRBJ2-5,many,CASSLPEGAQYF,TGTGCCAGCAGCTTACCTGAGGGGGCCCAGTACTTC
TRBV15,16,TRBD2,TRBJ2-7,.,CATSREVAGDSYEQYF,TGTGCCACCAGCAGAGAGGTAGCGGGGGACTCCTACGAGCAGTACTTC
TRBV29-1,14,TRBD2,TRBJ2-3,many,CSVDAGAEPDTQYF,TGCAGCGTTGATGCGGGAGCAGAGCCAGATACGCAGTATTTT
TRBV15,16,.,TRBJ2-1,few,CATSRDQAENYNEQFF,TGTGCCACCAGCAGAGATCAGGCGGAGAACTACAATGAGCAGTTCTTC
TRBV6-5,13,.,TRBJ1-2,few,CASRASTNYGYTF,TGTGCCAGCAGGGCCAGCACTAACTATGGCTACACCTTC
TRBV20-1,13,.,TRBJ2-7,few,CSARSGHPYEQYF,TGCAGTGCTAGATCCGGACATCCCTACGAGCAGTACTTC
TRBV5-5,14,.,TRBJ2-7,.,CASTGDTYSYEQYF,TGTGCCAGCACGGGGGACACCTACTCCTACGAGCAGTACTTC
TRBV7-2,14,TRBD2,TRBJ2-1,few,CASSSGLAGVGGFF,TGTGCCAGCAGCTCGGGACTAGCGGGAGTTGGAGGGTTCTTC
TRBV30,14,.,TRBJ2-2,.,CARALRLVAGELFF,TGTGCTCGGGCCCTTCGTTTGGTTGCCGGGGAGCTGTTTTTT
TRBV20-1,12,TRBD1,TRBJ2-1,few,CSAKQGMYEQFF,TGCAGTGCGAAACAGGGGATGTATGAGCAGTTCTTC
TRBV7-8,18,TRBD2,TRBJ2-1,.,CASSPMAGGTSAYNEQFF,TGTGCCAGCAGCCCCATGGCGGGGGGGACTAGCGCCTACAATGAGCAGTTCTTC
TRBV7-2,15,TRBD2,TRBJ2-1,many,CASSYSGSSYNEQFF,TGCGCCAGCAGTTATAGCGGGAGCTCCTACAATGAGCAGTTCTTC
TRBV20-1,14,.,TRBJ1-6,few,CSASSGAYNSPLHF,TGCAGTGCTAGTTCTGGGGCCTATAATTCACCCCTCCACTTT
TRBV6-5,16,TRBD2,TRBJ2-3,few,CASSYESSGRGDTQYF,TGTGCCAGCAGTTACGAGTCTAGCGGGAGAGGAGATACGCAGTATTTT
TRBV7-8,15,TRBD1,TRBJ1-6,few,CASSLRGTDNSPLHF,TGTGCCAGCAGCTTACGTGGGACAGATAATTCACCCCTCCACTTT
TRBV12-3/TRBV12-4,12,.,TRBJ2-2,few,CASKGYTGELFF,TGTGCCAGCAAGGGGTACACCGGGGAGCTGTTTTTT
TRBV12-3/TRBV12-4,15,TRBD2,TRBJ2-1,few,CASSRAGSGRNEQFF,TGTGCCAGCAGCCGAGCGGGATCGGGGCGCAATGAGCAGTTCTTC
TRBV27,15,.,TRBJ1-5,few,CASSLTWGTHQPQHF,TGTGCCAGCAGTTTGACATGGGGAACACATCAGCCCCAGCATTTT
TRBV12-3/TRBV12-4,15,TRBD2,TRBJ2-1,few,CASTALTSGRDEQFF,TGTGCCAGCACCGCCCTAACTAGCGGGAGGGATGAGCAGTTCTTC
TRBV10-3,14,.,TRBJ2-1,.,CAISGDGPMGEQFF,TGTGCCATCAGTGGGGACGGCCCAATGGGTGAGCAGTTCTTC
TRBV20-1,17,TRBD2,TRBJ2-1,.,CSALGLAGGSSYNEQFF,TGCAGTGCCCTGGGACTAGCGGGAGGGAGCTCCTACAATGAGCAGTTCTTC
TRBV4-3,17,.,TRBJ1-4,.,CASSQVGSSLLGEKLFF,TGCGCCAGCAGCCAAGTAGGGTCCAGCCTGTTGGGCGAAAAACTGTTTTTT
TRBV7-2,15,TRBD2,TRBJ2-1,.,CASSNLAGAGNEQFF,TGTGCCAGCAGCAACTTAGCGGGAGCGGGGAATGAGCAGTTCTTC
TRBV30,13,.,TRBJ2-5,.,CAWKVAYQETQYF,TGTGCCTGGAAGGTGGCGTACCAAGAGACCCAGTACTTC
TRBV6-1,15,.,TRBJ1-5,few,CASKYLGEGNQPQHF,TGTGCCAGCAAATATCTGGGCGAAGGCAATCAGCCCCAGCATTTT
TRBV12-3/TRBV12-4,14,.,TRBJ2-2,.,CASSFMGPPAELFF,TGTGCCAGCAGTTTTATGGGACCCCCGGCGGAGCTGTTTTTT
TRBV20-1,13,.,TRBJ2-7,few,CSAAPGSAYEQYF,TGCAGTGCTGCTCCGGGGTCAGCCTACGAGCAGTACTTC
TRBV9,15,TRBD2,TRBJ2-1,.,CASSVEPQREHEQFF,TGTGCCAGCAGCGTAGAACCCCAGCGGGAGCATGAGCAGTTCTTC
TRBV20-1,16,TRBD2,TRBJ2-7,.,CCASGRADLRSYEQYF,TGCTGTGCTAGCGGGAGGGCCGATCTACGTTCCTACGAGCAGTACTTC
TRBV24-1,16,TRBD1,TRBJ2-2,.,CATSDPGQGETGELFF,TGTGCCACCAGTGATCCCGGACAGGGTGAGACCGGGGAGCTGTTTTTT
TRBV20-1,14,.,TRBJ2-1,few,CSARSDLGYDEQFF,TGCAGTGCCCGATCAGATTTAGGGTACGATGAGCAGTTCTTC
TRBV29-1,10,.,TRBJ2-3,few,CSVTTLAQYF,TGCAGCGTCACGACTCTCGCGCAGTATTTT
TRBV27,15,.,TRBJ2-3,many,CASSGGRRRTDTQYF,TGTGCCAGCAGCGGAGGGAGAAGACGCACAGATACGCAGTATTTT
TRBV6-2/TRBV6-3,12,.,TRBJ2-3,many,CASSYPHDTQYF,TGTGCCAGCAGTTACCCACATGACACGCAGTATTTT
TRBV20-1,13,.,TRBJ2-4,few,CSARTPGGDIQYF,TGCAGTGCCCGGACACCGGGTGGGGACATTCAGTACTTC
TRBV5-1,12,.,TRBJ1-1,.,CASSVLEGKAFF,TGCGCCAGCAGCGTTTTGGAAGGGAAAGCTTTCTTT
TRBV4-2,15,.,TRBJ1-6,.,CASCQPEVLSSPLHF,TGTGCCAGCTGCCAGCCCGAGGTGTTGAGTTCACCCCTCCACTTT